This T cell receptor beta chain was recorded in a study of response to subunit inactivated influenza vaccine. The study's findings and limits: Authors suggested few new T cells are recruited by each seasonal influenza vaccination.

Germline-derived CDR1 and CDR2 are MNHEY and SVGAGI. CDR3 length equals 15 residues. The V end was cut by 2 bases, the J end by 5 bases, with 14 bases between. This clonotype came up once. Its antigen is undetermined. TCRdb re-called the RT-PCR reads through MiXCR, storing one row per CDR3 protein. The repertoire holds hundreds of thousands of distinct CDR3 sequences, with approximately 10% as singletons. This sample also belongs to another study, concerning T cells expressing NK-cell markers. That paper notes: As the method of synthesis, 5'RACE template switching with UMIs yielded TCR beta cDNA. Sequenced donors, eight in total, included seven who were HCMV-seropositive and one who was seronegative. Where several donors were concerned, these clonotypes also led the CD3+CD56-NKG2C+ fraction.

The chain is built from TRBV6-5 and TRBJ2-3, with a weak D call TRBD2 (7 bases). The input for sequencing was PBMCs from blood, taken on the day of vaccination. The clonotype was recovered from a man aged 50-60 years who received an inactivated influenza vaccine. CDR3 loop: CASSYLRGREDTQYF. The CDR3 DNA reads TGTGCCAGCAGTTACCTGAGGGGGAGGGAAGATACGCAGTATTTT.